Given below is one T cell receptor (beta chain) in context. Only in-frame clones appear in the TCRdb table, and some are missing; sequencing was by immunoSEQ multiplex PCR. The table has 370,000 or so clones, approximately 89% seen once. Per the germline V gene, CDR1 is MNHEY and CDR2 is SVGAGI. The ends were cut back, 7 bases at V and 14 bases at J, with 20 bases in the middle. The length of the CDR3 is 12 residues. The sample is drawn from a study of blood T cell repertoires in COVID-19. On the study more broadly: Donors in the United States, Italy and Spain gave samples during acute or convalescent COVID-19. Sample material is recorded as cDNA or gDNA derived from T cells, B-cell-depleted T cells, or PBMCs.

The sample comprised PBMCs or T cells enriched from blood (not recorded which). This receptor was taken from a man aged 25 to 45 who had recovered from COVID-19. The J gene is TRBJ1-2, the V gene TRBV6-5; maybe TRBD1 (6 bases). CDR3 loop: CASNQLTGKATF. CDR3 in DNA: TGTGCCAGCAATCAGTTAACAGGGAAAGCGACCTTC.